This paragraph reports one TCR beta chain. This entry comes from a study of stem cell transplantation in POMP-related autoinflammatory disease. With 4 bases clipped from V and 4 bases from J, the junction kept 9 bases outside the gene matches. This CDR3 is 15 amino acids long. CDR1 and CDR2 (germline): SGHRS, YFSETQ. Prominent immunodeficiency with autoinflammation defined PRAID. Method: immunoSEQ multiplex PCR; TCRdb's copy keeps in-frame clones and lacks some. The sample comprises some 29,000 clones, around 90% of which are singletons, and approximately 0.72% rests with the top ten. Specimen: CD4+ T cells from PBMCs, collected before stem cell transplantation. The chain links TRBV5-1 to TRBJ1-2; 8 bases are a match to TRBD1. This TCR came from a human donor with POMP-related autoinflammation and immune dysregulation (PRAID). The CDR3 region is CASSLTGEPLYGYTF. The CDR3 DNA sequence: TGCGCCAGCAGCCTGACAGGGGAGCCCCTCTATGGCTACACCTTC.